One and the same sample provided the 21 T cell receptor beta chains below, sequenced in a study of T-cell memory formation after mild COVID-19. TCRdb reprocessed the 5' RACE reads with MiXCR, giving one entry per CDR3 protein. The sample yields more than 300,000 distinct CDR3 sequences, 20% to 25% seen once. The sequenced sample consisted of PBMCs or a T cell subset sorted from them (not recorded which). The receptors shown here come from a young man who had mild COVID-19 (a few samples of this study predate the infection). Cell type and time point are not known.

CDR3 sequence reads: CSARMDYYGYTF. CDR3 DNA: TGCAGTGCTAGAATGGACTACTATGGCTACACCTTC. The chain joins TRBV20-1 to TRBJ1-2; no definite D call. V gave up 2 bases and J gave up 3 bases, with 7 bases separating them. The CDR3 spans 12 residues. Germline V gene lookup returns CDR1 DFQATT and CDR2 SNEGSKA (reference sequence).

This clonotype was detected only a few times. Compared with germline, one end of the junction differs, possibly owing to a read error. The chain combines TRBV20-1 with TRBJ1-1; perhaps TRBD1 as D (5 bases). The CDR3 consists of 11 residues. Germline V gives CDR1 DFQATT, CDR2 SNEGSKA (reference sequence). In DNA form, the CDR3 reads TGCAGTGCTGGAGACAGCACTGAAGCTTTCTTT. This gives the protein CSAGDSTEAFF.

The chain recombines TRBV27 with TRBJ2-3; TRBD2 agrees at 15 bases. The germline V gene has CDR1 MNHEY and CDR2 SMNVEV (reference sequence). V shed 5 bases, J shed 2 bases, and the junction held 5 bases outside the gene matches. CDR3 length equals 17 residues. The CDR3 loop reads CASSRGLAGGLTDTQYF. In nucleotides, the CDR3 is TGTGCCAGCAGTCGGGGACTAGCGGGGGGACTCACAGATACGCAGTATTTT.

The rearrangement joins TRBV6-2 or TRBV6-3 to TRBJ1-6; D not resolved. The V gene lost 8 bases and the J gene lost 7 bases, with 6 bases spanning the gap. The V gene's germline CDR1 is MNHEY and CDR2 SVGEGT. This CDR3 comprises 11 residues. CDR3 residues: CASRLNSPLHF. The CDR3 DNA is TGTGCCAGCCGTTTAAATTCACCCCTCCACTTT.

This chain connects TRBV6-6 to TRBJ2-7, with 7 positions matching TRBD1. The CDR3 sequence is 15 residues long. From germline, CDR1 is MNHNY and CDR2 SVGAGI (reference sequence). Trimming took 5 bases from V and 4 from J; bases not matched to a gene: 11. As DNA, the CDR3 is TGTGCCAGCAGTCGCCCGGGACAGAACGTATACGAGCAGTACTTC. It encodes CASSRPGQNVYEQYF.

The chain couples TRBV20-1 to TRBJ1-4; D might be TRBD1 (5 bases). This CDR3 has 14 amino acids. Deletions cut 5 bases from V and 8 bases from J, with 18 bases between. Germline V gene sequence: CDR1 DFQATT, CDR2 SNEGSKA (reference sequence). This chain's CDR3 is CSAGAGFQWEKLFF. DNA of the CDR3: TGCAGTGCTGGGGCGGGGTTCCAATGGGAAAAACTGTTTTTT.

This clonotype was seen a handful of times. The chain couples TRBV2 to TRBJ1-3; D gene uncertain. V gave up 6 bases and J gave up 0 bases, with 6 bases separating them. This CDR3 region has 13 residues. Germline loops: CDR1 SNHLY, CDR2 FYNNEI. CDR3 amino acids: CASRSDSGNTIYF. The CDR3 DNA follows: TGTGCCAGCAGGTCCGACTCTGGAAACACCATATATTTT. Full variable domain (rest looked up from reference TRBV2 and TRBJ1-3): EPEVTQTPSHQVTQMGQEVILRCVPISNHLYFYWYRQILGQKVEFLVSFYNNEISEKSEIFDDQFSVERPDGSNFTLKIRSTKLEDSAMYFCASRSDSGNTIYFGEGSWLTVV.

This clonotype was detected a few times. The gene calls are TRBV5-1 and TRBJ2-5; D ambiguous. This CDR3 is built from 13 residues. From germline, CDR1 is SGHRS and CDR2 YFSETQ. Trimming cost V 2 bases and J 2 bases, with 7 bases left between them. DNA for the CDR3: TGCGCCAGCAGCTTTCACGGGCAAGAGACCCAGTACTTC. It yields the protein CASSFHGQETQYF.

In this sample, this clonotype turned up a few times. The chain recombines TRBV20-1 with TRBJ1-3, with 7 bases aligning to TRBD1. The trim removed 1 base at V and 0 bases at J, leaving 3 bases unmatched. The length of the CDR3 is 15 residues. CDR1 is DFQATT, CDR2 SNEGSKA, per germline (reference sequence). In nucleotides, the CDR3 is TGCAGTGCTAGAGCGGGACAGCGCTCTGGAAACACCATATATTTT. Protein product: CSARAGQRSGNTIYF.

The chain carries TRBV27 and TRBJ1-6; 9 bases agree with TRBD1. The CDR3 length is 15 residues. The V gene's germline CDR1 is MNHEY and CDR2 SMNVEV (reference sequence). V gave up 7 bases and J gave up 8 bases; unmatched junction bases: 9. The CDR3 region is CASMPSGTGYSPLHF. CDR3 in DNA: TGTGCCAGCATGCCATCCGGGACAGGGTATTCACCCCTCCACTTT.

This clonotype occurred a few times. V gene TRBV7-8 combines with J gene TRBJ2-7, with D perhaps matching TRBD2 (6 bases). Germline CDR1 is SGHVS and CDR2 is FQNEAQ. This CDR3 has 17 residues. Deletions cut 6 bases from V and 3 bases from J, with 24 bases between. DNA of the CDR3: TGTGCCAGCAGTTTCAGGCCGGGGGACGTGGGGATCTACGAGCAGTACGTC. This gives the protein CASSFRPGDVGIYEQYV.

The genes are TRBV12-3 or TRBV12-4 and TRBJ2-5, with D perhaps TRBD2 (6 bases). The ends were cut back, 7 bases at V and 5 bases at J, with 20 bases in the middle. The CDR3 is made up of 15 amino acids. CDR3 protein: CASKEGVGAGETQYF. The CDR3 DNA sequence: TGTGCCAGCAAGGAGGGTGTTGGAGCTGGCGAGACCCAGTACTTC.

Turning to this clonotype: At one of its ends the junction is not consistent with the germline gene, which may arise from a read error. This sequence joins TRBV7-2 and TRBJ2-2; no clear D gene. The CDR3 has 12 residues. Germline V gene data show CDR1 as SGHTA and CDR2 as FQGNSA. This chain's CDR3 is CASSLVGSPWVF. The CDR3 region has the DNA TGTGCCAGCAGCTTAGTCGGGTCCCCCTGGGTTTTT.

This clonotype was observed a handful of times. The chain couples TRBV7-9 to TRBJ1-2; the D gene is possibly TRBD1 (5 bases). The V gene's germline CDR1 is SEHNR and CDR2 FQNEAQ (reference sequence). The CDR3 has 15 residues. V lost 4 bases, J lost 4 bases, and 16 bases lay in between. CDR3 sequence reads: CASSSVSRVSYGYTF. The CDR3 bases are TGTGCCAGCAGCTCCGTTTCCAGGGTGAGCTATGGCTACACCTTC.

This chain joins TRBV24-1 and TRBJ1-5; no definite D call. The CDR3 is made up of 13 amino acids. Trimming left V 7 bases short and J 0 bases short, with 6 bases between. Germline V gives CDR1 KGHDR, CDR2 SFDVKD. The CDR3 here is CATSAYSNQPQHF. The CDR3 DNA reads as TGTGCCACCAGCGCTTATAGCAATCAGCCCCAGCATTTT.

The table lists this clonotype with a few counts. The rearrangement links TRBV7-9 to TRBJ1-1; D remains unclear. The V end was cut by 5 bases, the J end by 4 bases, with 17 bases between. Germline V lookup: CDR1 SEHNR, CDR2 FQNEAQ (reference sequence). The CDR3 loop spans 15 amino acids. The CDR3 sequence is CASSPKIRVGTEAFF. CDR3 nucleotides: TGTGCCAGCAGCCCAAAAATCCGAGTAGGCACTGAAGCTTTCTTT.

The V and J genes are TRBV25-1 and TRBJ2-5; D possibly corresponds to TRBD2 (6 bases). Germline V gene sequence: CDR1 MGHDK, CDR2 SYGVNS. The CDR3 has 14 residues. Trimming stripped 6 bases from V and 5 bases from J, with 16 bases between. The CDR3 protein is CASSAGTHRETQYF. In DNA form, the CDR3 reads TGTGCCAGCAGCGCCGGGACTCATCGGGAGACCCAGTACTTC.

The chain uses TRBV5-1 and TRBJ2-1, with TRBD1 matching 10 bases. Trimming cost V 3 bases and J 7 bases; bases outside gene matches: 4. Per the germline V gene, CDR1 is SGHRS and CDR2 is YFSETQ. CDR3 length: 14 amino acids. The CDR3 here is CASSWGQGRNEQFF. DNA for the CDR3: TGCGCCAGCAGCTGGGGACAGGGGCGGAATGAGCAGTTCTTC. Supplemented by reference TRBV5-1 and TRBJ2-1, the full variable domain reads KAGVTQTPRYLIKTRGQQVTLSCSPISGHRSVSWYQQTPGQGLQFLFEYFSETQRNKGNFPGRFSGRQFSNSRSEMNVSTLELGDSALYLCASSWGQGRNEQFFGPGTRLTVL.

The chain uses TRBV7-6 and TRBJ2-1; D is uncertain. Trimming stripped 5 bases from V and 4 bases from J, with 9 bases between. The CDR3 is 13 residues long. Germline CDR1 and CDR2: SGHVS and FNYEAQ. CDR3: CASSRVGYNEQFF. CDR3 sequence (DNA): TGTGCCAGCAGCAGGGTTGGATACAATGAGCAGTTCTTC.

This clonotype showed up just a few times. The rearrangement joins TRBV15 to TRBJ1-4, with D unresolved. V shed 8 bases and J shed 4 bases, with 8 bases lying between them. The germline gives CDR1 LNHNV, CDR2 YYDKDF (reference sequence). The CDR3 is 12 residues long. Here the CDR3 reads CATREFNEKLFF. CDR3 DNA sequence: TGTGCCACCCGGGAATTTAATGAAAAACTGTTTTTT.

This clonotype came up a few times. CDR3 nucleotides: TGTGCCAGCAGCCAAGACGCGGGGGTGTACAATGAGCAGTTCTTC. This sequence encodes CASSQDAGVYNEQFF. V gene TRBV4-2 combines with J gene TRBJ2-1; 7 bases are a match to TRBD2. The length of the CDR3 is 15 residues. Per germline, CDR1 LGHNA and CDR2 YNFKEQ. The ends lost 0 bases at V and 4 bases at J; junction bases unmatched: 3.